This T cell receptor beta chain was captured by sequencing in a study of graft-versus-host responses after intestinal transplantation. Study summary: Among the recipients, transplants were multivisceral, liver-intestinal, or isolated intestinal. All recipients were given anti-thymocyte globulin induction, and tacrolimus and steroids were then administered for 2 to 4 years.

Marrow sampled after transplant originated from the posterior iliac crest or another site. V was pared by 0 bases and J by 5 bases, with 10 bases between. The CDR3 extends over 14 amino acids. CDR1 is LNHDA and CDR2 is SQIVND in the germline V gene (reference sequence). Method: immunoSEQ multiplex PCR; TCRdb's copy keeps in-frame clones and lacks some. The sample holds about 20,000 clones; approximately 86% are singletons and the top ten take around half. On this clone: Its antigen remains unknown.

Study results and caveats: Early after transplant, HvG declines were associated with peak levels of circulating GvH clones.

The starting material was bone marrow, obtained approximately 120 days after transplant. This chain links TRBV19 with TRBJ2-5; unclear D gene. This clonotype was sampled from a human patient who received an intestinal transplant, so some T cells may come from the graft donor. CDR3 sequence (DNA): TGTGCCAGTAGTATAGAACTGATGCGGGAGACCCAGTACTTC. Its translation is CASSIELMRETQYF.